These 10 T cell receptor beta chains were all obtained from the same sample, sequenced in a study of blood T cell repertoires in COVID-19 (TCRdb year 2020). The library relied on the immunoSEQ multiplex PCR assay. Drawn from immuneACCESS, this table holds only the in-frame rearrangements with V and J called that TCRdb kept. Clones are partly lost; checked studies trace under half to an unresolved V gene and leave the rest unexplained. Present in this sample are about 410,000 clones, 75% to 90% of which were seen just once. Jointly, the top ten make up approximately 1.5% of the sample. What was sequenced was peripheral blood. The receptors come from a woman in her 40s with COVID-19, enrolled during active disease.

The chain recombines TRBV5-4 with TRBJ2-7; D not certain. The germline CDR1 and CDR2 sequences are SGHNT and YYREEE (reference sequence). The V end lost 3 bases, the J end lost 5 bases, and 12 bases lay between the germline ends. The CDR3 sequence is 13 residues long. CDR3 in DNA: TGTGCCAGCAGCTGGATGCCGAGCGACGAGCAGTACTTC. This gives the protein CASSWMPSDEQYF.

The chain employs TRBV9 and TRBJ1-2, with D possibly TRBD1 on 6 matching bases. CDR3 length: 13 residues. Germline CDR1 SGDLS, CDR2 YYNGEE. V lost 3 bases, J lost 8 bases, and 14 bases lay in between. The CDR3, as DNA: TGTGCCAGCAGCGCCAATTACAGGGACGGCTACACCTTC. Amino acid sequence: CASSANYRDGYTF.

This clone was recorded once. The CDR3, as DNA: TGTGCCAGCAGCTTGGACCGGGGGGTCAATGAGCAGTTCTTC. The encoded protein is CASSLDRGVNEQFF. The V and J genes are TRBV7-2 and TRBJ2-1; 7 bases align to TRBD2. The CDR3 loop spans 14 amino acids. Unmatched junction bases numbered 5, after V lost 3 bases and J lost 6 bases. The germline CDR1 and CDR2 sequences are SGHTA and FQGNSA.

In its sample, this clone was seen many times. The J gene is TRBJ1-1, the V gene TRBV10-3; TRBD1 is a possible D gene (6 bases). The germline CDR1 and CDR2 sequences are ENHRY and SYGVKD. The CDR3 runs 17 residues. Trimming shortened V by 0 bases and J by 1 base, and 15 bases separated the two germline ends. The CDR3, as DNA: TGTGCCATCAGTGAGTCATGGGGAGGGGGAACGAACACTGAAGCTTTCTTT. Protein sequence: CAISESWGGGTNTEAFF.

The chain joins TRBV27 to TRBJ1-1; a possible D gene is TRBD1 (6 bases). The CDR3 loop spans 14 amino acids. The V end lost 6 bases, the J end lost 4 bases, and 15 bases lay between the germline ends. Per the germline V gene, CDR1 is MNHEY and CDR2 is SMNVEV (reference sequence). CDR3 sequence: CASSTRGGGTEAFF. CDR3 DNA sequence: TGTGCCAGCAGCACGAGGGGGGGTGGCACTGAAGCTTTCTTT.

This chain links TRBV4-3 with TRBJ2-7, with 10 bases fitting TRBD1. The CDR3 covers 14 residues. Germline loops: CDR1 LGHNA, CDR2 YSLEER. V shed 3 bases and J 6 bases; nucleotides not matched to a gene: 5. This chain's CDR3 is CASSQAGTGVEQYF. In DNA form, the CDR3 reads TGCGCCAGCAGCCAGGCCGGGACAGGGGTCGAGCAGTACTTC.

This rearrangement joins TRBV11-2 to TRBJ2-2, with D unclear. This CDR3 has 14 residues. Germline lookup yields CDR1 SGHAT and CDR2 FQNNGV. The CDR3 spells CTGGSSINTGELFF. CDR3 DNA: TGTACCGGCGGCAGTAGCATAAACACCGGGGAGCTGTTTTTT.

The rearrangement links TRBV7-9 to TRBJ2-7; 9 bases align to TRBD1. V was pared by 4 bases and J by 2 bases, with 3 bases of the junction left unmatched. CDR3 size: 14 residues. CDR1 is SEHNR, CDR2 FQNEAQ, per germline (reference sequence). CDR3 bases: TGTGCCAGCAGCTCGACAGGGGGAACCTACGAGCAGTACTTC. Amino acid sequence: CASSSTGGTYEQYF.

J is TRBJ2-1 and V is TRBV12-5; maybe TRBD1 (5 bases). V shed 3 bases and J shed 7 bases, with 7 bases lying between them. The germline CDR1 and CDR2 sequences are LGHNT and FRNRAP. The CDR3 extends over 12 amino acids. CDR3 region: CASGFQGNEQFF. CDR3 nucleotides: TGTGCTAGTGGTTTTCAGGGAAATGAGCAGTTCTTC.

CDR3 DNA: TGTGCCAGCAGCTTAGCAGCATCAAAGCGGGGTGGCTACACCTTC. Protein: CASSLAASKRGGYTF. This chain uses TRBV7-2 with TRBJ1-2, with D unresolved. Germline CDR1 and CDR2: SGHTA and FQGNSA. The V and J ends lost 0 bases and 7 bases respectively, with 15 bases between them. CDR3 length: 15 amino acids.